These 16 T cell receptor beta chains came from one sample sequenced in a study of T cells after posttransplantation cyclophosphamide. Clones were sequenced by immunoSEQ multiplex PCR, and TCRdb holds only the in-frame ones, with some missing. The table records 15,000 to 17,000 clones, 84% of them present only once. Sampled 1 year posttransplant, controls received myeloablative marrow transplants, methotrexate and a calcineurin inhibitor. Sequencing used PBMCs, obtained more than 350 days after allogeneic stem cell transplant with calcineurin inhibitor and methotrexate. These receptors were collected from a young adult male patient who received an allogeneic stem cell transplant from a related donor, was CMV-positive, and had no GVHD. Some T cells may arise from the graft donor.

The chain combines TRBV30 with TRBJ2-3, with 15 bases fitting TRBD2. Germline assignment: CDR1 GTSNPN and CDR2 SVGIG (reference sequence). With V trimmed by 0 bases and J by 5 bases, 3 bases remained unmatched. The CDR3 has 16 residues. CDR3 sequence reads: CAWSVGTSGRIDTQYF. Here the CDR3 DNA reads TGTGCCTGGAGTGTAGGGACTAGCGGGAGGATAGATACGCAGTATTTT.

The J gene is TRBJ2-4, the V gene TRBV9, with D possibly matching TRBD1 (6 bases). Per germline, CDR1 SGDLS and CDR2 YYNGEE. The CDR3 is 17 residues long. V lost 0 bases to trimming and J lost 0 bases, with 13 bases between them. The CDR3 sequence is CASSVGGRRVAKNIQYF. DNA for the CDR3: TGTGCCAGCAGCGTAGGGGGGCGCAGGGTAGCCAAAAACATTCAGTACTTC.

The chain uses TRBV15 and TRBJ2-5; TRBD1 aligns across 8 bases. The J call may be in error: the DNA end matches TRBJ2-7 better. The CDR3 runs 16 residues. CDR1 is LNHNV, CDR2 YYDKDF, per germline (reference sequence). The CDR3 region is CATSRDFQGASYEQYF. The CDR3 region has the DNA TGTGCCACCAGCAGAGATTTTCAGGGGGCGAGCTACGAGCAGTACTTC.

V gene TRBV29-1 combines with J gene TRBJ2-6; TRBD1 aligns across 10 bases. CDR1 and CDR2 (germline): SQVTM, ANQGSEA. The CDR3 totals 16 residues. The J segment lost 4 bases and the V segment lost 6 bases, leaving 9 bases of the junction unmatched. The CDR3 coding sequence is TGCAGCGTCACGGGGACAGGGGAATCGGGGGCCAACGTCCTGACTTTC. Protein: CSVTGTGESGANVLTF.

This chain joins TRBV10-3 and TRBJ2-2; 7 nucleotides agree with TRBD1. Germline V gene data show CDR1 as ENHRY and CDR2 as SYGVKD. The CDR3 covers 16 residues. The junction had 11 bases not matched to a gene; V was cut back by 6 bases and J by 4 bases. CDR3 amino acids: CAIRPTGVGGTGELFF. The CDR3 region has the DNA TGTGCCATCAGACCAACAGGGGTCGGTGGCACCGGGGAGCTGTTTTTT.

The chain has TRBV5-4 and TRBJ2-7; the D gene is possibly TRBD2 (6 bases). The CDR3 runs 14 residues. The V end lost 4 bases, the J end lost 2 bases, and 13 bases lay between the germline ends. Per the germline V gene, CDR1 is SGHNT and CDR2 is YYREEE (reference sequence). The CDR3 spells CASSVGLKPYEQYF. The CDR3 DNA reads as TGTGCCAGCAGCGTGGGACTGAAACCCTACGAGCAGTACTTC.

The chain has TRBV5-5 and TRBJ1-1; D may be TRBD1 (6 bases). The V end was cut by 4 bases, the J end by 4 bases, with 17 bases between. The CDR3 covers 15 residues. Germline CDR1 is SGHKS and CDR2 is YYEKEE (reference sequence). CDR3 residues: CASSPGTLTGTEAFF. The CDR3 nucleotides read TGTGCCAGCAGCCCGGGGACATTAACAGGCACTGAAGCTTTCTTT.

The chain links TRBV13 to TRBJ2-3, with 8 bases lining up with TRBD2. Germline V gene lookup returns CDR1 PRHDT and CDR2 FYEKMQ (reference sequence). J lost 2 bases, V lost 5 bases, and 12 bases had no gene match. The CDR3 loop spans 17 amino acids. CDR3 protein: CASSPRGLAGSTDTQYF. CDR3 in DNA: TGTGCCAGCAGCCCCCGGGGGCTAGCGGGTTCCACAGATACGCAGTATTTT.

The CDR3 here is CASSSSRDRGANYGYTF. CDR3 DNA: TGTGCCAGCAGCTCCAGCCGGGACAGAGGCGCTAACTATGGCTACACCTTC. The rearrangement joins TRBV7-6 to TRBJ1-2; 7 bases fit TRBD1. This CDR3 has 17 residues. In germline, CDR1 is SGHVS, CDR2 FNYEAQ. V gave up 4 bases and J gave up 0 bases; unmatched junction bases: 11.

The chain joins TRBV4-3 to TRBJ1-2, with 7 bases identical to TRBD1. J gave up 4 bases and V 3 bases, and 2 bases lay outside the gene matches. This CDR3 is built from 13 residues. The germline gives CDR1 LGHNA, CDR2 YSLEER. The DNA for the CDR3 is TGCGCCAGCAGCCAGACAGGGACCTATGGCTACACCTTC. Translating gives CASSQTGTYGYTF.

The V call is TRBV19, the J call TRBJ2-6, with 10 bases matching TRBD1. CDR1 and CDR2 from the germline V gene are LNHDA and SQIVND (reference sequence). V lost 2 bases and J lost 0; bases outside the gene matches: 7. There are 19 residues in the CDR3. For the CDR3, the DNA is TGTGCCAGTAGTATACAACCGGGACAGGGGAACTCTGGGGCCAACGTCCTGACTTTC. Its protein is CASSIQPGQGNSGANVLTF.

V is TRBV10-3 and J is TRBJ1-2; TRBD1 is a possible D gene (6 bases). Per germline, CDR1 ENHRY and CDR2 SYGVKD. V was clipped by 8 bases and J by 8 bases, with 15 bases between them. The CDR3 length is 12 residues. CDR3 residues: CAIRGGGSGYTF. Here the CDR3 DNA reads TGTGCCATCCGTGGGGGCGGGAGCGGCTACACCTTC.

The chain has TRBV28 and TRBJ2-7, with 8 bases fitting TRBD2. CDR1 is MDHEN, CDR2 SYDVKM, per germline. V lost 4 bases and J lost 0; bases outside the gene matches: 2. The CDR3 totals 14 residues. The CDR3 region is CASSSSGPSYEQYF. DNA of the CDR3: TGTGCCAGCAGTTCTAGCGGGCCCTCCTACGAGCAGTACTTC.

This chain connects TRBV4-1 to TRBJ2-1; 9 positions match TRBD2. Per the germline V gene, CDR1 is MGHRA and CDR2 is YSYEKL. This CDR3 region has 16 residues. With V trimmed by 0 bases and J by 9 bases, 9 bases remained unmatched. The CDR3, as DNA: TGCGCCAGCAGCCAAGAATACAGCGGGAGGCACAGTGAGCAGTTCTTC. This translates into CASSQEYSGRHSEQFF.

V usage is TRBV6-5 and J usage is TRBJ2-2; a weak D match, TRBD1 (5 bases). The V end lost 2 bases, the J end lost 6 bases, and 10 bases lay between the germline ends. This CDR3 region has 14 residues. Germline V gene sequence: CDR1 MNHEY, CDR2 SVGAGI. Here the CDR3 reads CASSYAQGSGELFF. The DNA for the CDR3 is TGTGCCAGCAGTTACGCTCAGGGTTCCGGGGAGCTGTTTTTT.

The V call is TRBV7-2, the J call TRBJ2-1, with 12 nucleotides matching TRBD2. J lost 9 bases, V lost 6 bases, and 9 bases had no gene match. Germline V gene data show CDR1 as SGHTA and CDR2 as FQGNSA. CDR3 length: 15 amino acids. Written as DNA, the CDR3 is TGTGCCAGCAGGAGGCCTAGCGGGAGGGCCTTTGAGCAGTTCTTC. Translation: CASRRPSGRAFEQFF.